This passage covers 14 T cell receptor beta chains from one sample sequenced in a study of T-cell reconstitution after alpha-beta-depleted transplantation in children. Researchers prepared the TCRbeta library using unique molecular identifiers, the study reports. TCRdb reprocessed the PCR reads via MiXCR and lists one record per CDR3 protein. This sample has around 370,000 distinct CDR3 sequences, with 10% to 13% found just once. Sequences were derived from PBMCs from the stem cell graft donor, sampled from the stem cell graft. The receptors derive from a human donor who donated a stem cell graft to a child with acute lymphoblastic leukemia.

V and J are TRBV7-9 and TRBJ2-3; TRBD2 matches 13 bases. CDR3 size: 15 residues. Trimming removed 11 bases from V and 7 bases from J; junction bases left unmatched: 12. Germline V gene sequence: CDR1 SEHNR, CDR2 FQNEAQ (reference sequence). The CDR3 here is CAHQPLAGGPNTQYF. The CDR3 nucleotides are TGTGCCCACCAACCACTAGCGGGAGGGCCCAATACGCAGTATTTT.

V usage is TRBV5-1 and J usage is TRBJ1-5; 7 bases are shared with TRBD1. The CDR3 length is 15 residues. J gave up 5 bases and V 0 bases, and 5 bases lay outside the gene matches. Germline V CDR1 and CDR2: SGHRS, YFSETQ. DNA for the CDR3: TGCGCCAGCAGCTTGGGATTAGGGGGCGATCAGCCCCAGCATTTT. Its translation: CASSLGLGGDQPQHF.

This rearrangement joins TRBV4-1 to TRBJ2-2, with D perhaps matching TRBD1 (6 bases). Trimming removed 3 bases from V and 6 bases from J, with 17 bases in between. The CDR3 runs 16 residues. Per the germline V gene, CDR1 is MGHRA and CDR2 is YSYEKL. CDR3 region: CASSHDRLSDPGELFF. CDR3 DNA sequence: TGCGCCAGCAGCCACGACAGGCTCTCGGACCCCGGGGAGCTGTTTTTT.

Remarks on this clonotype: Germline and junction disagree at one end, which may indicate a read error. V is TRBV27 and J is TRBJ2-3; 12 bases fit TRBD2. Germline V CDR1 and CDR2: MNHEY, SMNVEV (reference sequence). CDR3 length: 14 amino acids. The CDR3 nucleotides are TGTGCCAGCGCCCCGGGACTAGCGGGCGGAAAATTGGATTTT. Encoded protein: CASAPGLAGGKLDF.

This clonotype showed up just a few times. The chain recombines TRBV5-1 with TRBJ2-3, with TRBD2 identical over 7 bases. CDR1 is SGHRS, CDR2 YFSETQ, per germline. V was clipped by 2 bases and J by 4 bases; unmatched bases: 13. The CDR3 runs 17 residues. CDR3 loop: CASSFQRGGRTADTQYF. The CDR3 DNA follows: TGCGCCAGCAGCTTTCAGAGGGGCGGGAGAACGGCAGATACGCAGTATTTT.

This clonotype was seen more than once but under ten times. V is TRBV2 and J is TRBJ2-2, with TRBD2 matching 10 bases. With V trimmed by 2 bases and J by 6 bases, 9 bases remained unmatched. CDR1 is SNHLY and CDR2 is FYNNEI in the germline V gene. The CDR3 has 17 amino acids. In DNA form, the CDR3 reads TGTGCCAGCAGTGAACTCCCGGGACTAGCGTACGCCGGGGAGCTGTTTTTT. This translates into CASSELPGLAYAGELFF.

The J gene is TRBJ2-1, the V gene TRBV14; D is perhaps TRBD2 (5 bases). The V gene lost 0 bases and the J gene lost 12 bases, with 21 bases spanning the gap. The germline V gene encodes CDR1 SGHDN and CDR2 FVKESK. The CDR3 runs 16 residues. The CDR3 nucleotides read TGTGCCAGCAGCCAAGAGCCCCCCGCGGCAGCCGGGGTGCAGTTCTTC. It translates to CASSQEPPAAAGVQFF.

This clonotype was counted ten times or more. V gene TRBV27 combines with J gene TRBJ2-2, with 9 bases aligning to TRBD1. Germline assignment: CDR1 MNHEY and CDR2 SMNVEV (reference sequence). The CDR3 has 15 amino acids. Trimming took 0 bases from V and 5 from J; bases not matched to a gene: 1. CDR3 protein: CASSLSTGGTGELFF. CDR3 DNA sequence: TGTGCCAGCAGTTTATCGACAGGGGGGACCGGGGAGCTGTTTTTT.

This clonotype was observed a few times. The CDR3 DNA follows: TGTGCCACCAGCAGAGTGGTGAGAAGCTACGAGCAGTACTTC. The encoded protein is CATSRVVRSYEQYF. The chain employs TRBV15 and TRBJ2-7; D gene uncertain. Trimming stripped 1 base from V and 3 bases from J, with 10 bases between. CDR1 is LNHNV and CDR2 is YYDKDF in the germline V gene (reference sequence). The CDR3 contains 14 residues.

This clonotype was detected a few times. The chain carries TRBV7-6 and TRBJ2-3, with D maybe TRBD1 (6 bases). The CDR3 is 13 amino acids. Between the trimmed V and J ends, which lost 5 bases and 6 bases, there was a span of 12 bases. Per the germline V gene, CDR1 is SGHVS and CDR2 is FNYEAQ. The CDR3 loop reads CASSPPRGDTQYF. CDR3 sequence (DNA): TGTGCCAGCAGCCCACCGAGGGGGGATACGCAGTATTTT.

This clonotype occurred many times. CDR3 protein: CASSTGQAYGYTF. The CDR3 DNA reads TGTGCCAGCAGCACGGGACAGGCCTATGGCTACACCTTC. This rearrangement joins TRBV4-2 to TRBJ1-2, with 8 bases matching TRBD1. The CDR3 totals 13 residues. In germline, CDR1 is LGHNA, CDR2 YNFKEQ. J lost 4 bases, V lost 5 bases, and 3 bases had no gene match.

This chain uses TRBV12-3 or TRBV12-4 with TRBJ1-5, with TRBD1 as a possible D gene (5 bases). The CDR3 is made up of 14 amino acids. Trimming removed 3 bases from V and 3 bases from J, with 9 bases in between. The DNA for the CDR3 is TGTGCCAGCAGTTTTGGGGGTCTCAATCAGCCCCAGCATTTT. Protein product: CASSFGGLNQPQHF.

A few counts support this clonotype. The V gene is TRBV12-3 or TRBV12-4, the J gene TRBJ2-1; 9 bases agree with TRBD1. The CDR3 has 16 amino acids. The J segment lost 7 bases and the V segment lost 5 bases, leaving 12 bases of the junction unmatched. In DNA, the CDR3 is TGTGCCAGCAGTACCAACAGGGGGCTTGTCGGTAATGAGCAGTTCTTC. This translates into CASSTNRGLVGNEQFF.

The V and J genes are TRBV13 and TRBJ2-7; perhaps TRBD1 as D (6 bases). V was clipped by 1 base and J by 3 bases, with 22 bases between them. CDR1 is PRHDT and CDR2 is FYEKMQ in the germline V gene (reference sequence). CDR3 size: 18 residues. The CDR3 loop reads CASSLAPETGPAVYEQYF. The CDR3 DNA is TGTGCCAGCAGCTTAGCCCCTGAGACAGGCCCGGCCGTCTACGAGCAGTACTTC. Full variable domain (outside the CDR3, taken from reference TRBV13 and TRBJ2-7): AAGVIQSPRHLIKEKRETATLKCYPIPRHDTVYWYQQGPGQDPQFLISFYEKMQSDKGSIPDRFSAQQFSDYHSELNMSSLELGDSALYFCASSLAPETGPAVYEQYFGPGTRLTVT.